What follows is one TCR beta chain and its context. This entry belongs to a study of blood T cell repertoires in COVID-19. Study-wide background: Samples representing acute and convalescent COVID-19 were sourced from the United States, Italy and Spain.

Seattle researchers signed up patients amid active infection and tracked them longitudinally. In the original workflow: Estimated nucleated cell counts came from reference gene primer amplification. Using immunoSEQ multiplex PCR, the repertoire was profiled, and TCRdb retains in-frame clones only, with some absent. V and J calls and clone size follow that table, whereas D and trimming were derived from the DNA. The data show around 360,000 clones, around 87% seen once. Germline-derived CDR1 and CDR2 are SGDLS and YYNGEE. The V and J ends lost 0 bases and 4 bases respectively, with 5 bases between them. This CDR3 is 12 amino acids long.

V usage is TRBV9 and J usage is TRBJ2-7, with D tentatively TRBD2 (5 bases). The sequence was collected from a woman in her thirties with COVID-19, enrolled during active disease. The sequencing sample was made of peripheral blood. CDR3 region: CASSVGGYEQYF. CDR3 DNA sequence: TGTGCCAGCAGCGTAGGAGGGTACGAGCAGTACTTC.